One TCR beta chain is described in this entry. The investigators amplified TCR beta CDR3 regions from RNA transcripts. Carried out on the TCR CDR3, a first-round RT-PCR used the HTBI primer set. TCRdb redid the calling of the multiplex PCR reads with MiXCR, one entry per CDR3 protein. Of hundreds of thousands of distinct CDR3 sequences listed, about 19% were seen once; the top ten hold 16%. The sample belongs to a study of T cells in Graves' hyperthyroidism and ophthalmopathy. The CDR3 sequence is 16 residues long. The V gene lost 2 bases and the J gene lost 0 bases, with 12 bases spanning the gap. Per germline, CDR1 MNHEY and CDR2 SVGEGT.

This chain connects TRBV6-2 or TRBV6-3 to TRBJ2-3; D is perhaps TRBD1 or TRBD2 (6 bases each). Sequencing was done on a sample of blood. The receptor's source is a woman aged 45-60 years with Graves' hyperthyroidism that later progressed to Graves' ophthalmopathy. The DNA for the CDR3 is TGTGCCAGCAGTTACGGTCAGGGGACTAGCACAGATACGCAGTATTTT. Residues: CASSYGQGTSTDTQYF.